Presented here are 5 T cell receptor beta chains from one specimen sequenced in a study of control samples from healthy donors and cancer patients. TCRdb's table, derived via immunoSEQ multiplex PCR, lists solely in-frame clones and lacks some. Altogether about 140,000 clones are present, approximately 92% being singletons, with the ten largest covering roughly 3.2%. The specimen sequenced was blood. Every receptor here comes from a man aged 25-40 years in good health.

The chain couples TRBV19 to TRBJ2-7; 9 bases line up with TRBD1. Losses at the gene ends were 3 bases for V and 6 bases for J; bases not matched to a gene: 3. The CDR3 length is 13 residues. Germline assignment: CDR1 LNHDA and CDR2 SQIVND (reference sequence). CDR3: CASSITGGGEQYF. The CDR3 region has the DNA TGTGCCAGTAGTATCACAGGGGGCGGCGAGCAGTACTTC.

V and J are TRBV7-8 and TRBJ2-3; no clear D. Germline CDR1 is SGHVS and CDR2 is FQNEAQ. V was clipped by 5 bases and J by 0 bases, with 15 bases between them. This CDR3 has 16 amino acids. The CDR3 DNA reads TGTGCCAGCAGCACAAGGCCAGGTCCTAGCACAGATACGCAGTATTTT. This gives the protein CASSTRPGPSTDTQYF. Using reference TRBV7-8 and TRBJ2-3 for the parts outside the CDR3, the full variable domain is GAGVSQSPRYKVAKRGQDVALRCDPISGHVSLFWYQQALGQGPEFLTYFQNEAQLDKSGLPSDRFFAERPEGSVSTLKIQRTQQEDSAVYLCASSTRPGPSTDTQYFGPGTRLTVL.

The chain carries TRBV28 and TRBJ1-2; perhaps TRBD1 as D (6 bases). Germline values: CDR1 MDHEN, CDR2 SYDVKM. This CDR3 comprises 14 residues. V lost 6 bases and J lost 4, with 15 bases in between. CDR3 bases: TGTGCCAGCAGAAGTCCGGGACACCTCTATGGCTACACCTTC. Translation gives CASRSPGHLYGYTF.

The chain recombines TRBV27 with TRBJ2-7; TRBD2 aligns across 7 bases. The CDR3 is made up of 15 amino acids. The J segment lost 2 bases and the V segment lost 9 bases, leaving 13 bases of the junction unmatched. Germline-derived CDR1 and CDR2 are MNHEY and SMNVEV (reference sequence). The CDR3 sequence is CASRSGTTAPYEQYF. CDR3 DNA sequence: TGTGCCAGTCGTTCAGGGACTACCGCTCCCTACGAGCAGTACTTC.

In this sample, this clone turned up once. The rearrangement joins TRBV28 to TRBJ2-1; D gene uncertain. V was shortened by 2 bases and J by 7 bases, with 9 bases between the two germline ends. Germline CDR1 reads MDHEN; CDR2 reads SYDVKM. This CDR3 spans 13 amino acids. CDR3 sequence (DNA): TGTGCCAGCAGTTTAGAAGCGCTAAATGAGCAGTTCTTC. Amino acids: CASSLEALNEQFF.